A single sample is the source of the 24 T cell receptor beta chains below, sequenced in a study of CD8 T cells in Susac syndrome. RNA, at about 0.5 to 1 ug, was reverse transcribed with random hexamers. TCRdb processed the immunoSEQ multiplex PCR reads anew with MiXCR; each CDR3 protein has one entry. The sample records approximately 74,000 distinct CDR3 sequences, about 92% being singletons. Sequenced sample: CD4+ T cells from PBMCs. The receptors shown here come from a human donor with Susac syndrome.

This clonotype was detected only once. This rearrangement joins TRBV5-4 to TRBJ2-5, with TRBD2 identical over 7 bases. V shed 6 bases and J 5 bases; nucleotides not matched to a gene: 19. The CDR3 runs to 17 residues. The V gene's germline CDR1 is SGHNT and CDR2 YYREEE (reference sequence). CDR3 DNA: TGTGCCAGCACCCTCGGTGGGCTAGCGGCCCCTAAGGAGACCCAGTACTTC. Its protein is CASTLGGLAAPKETQYF.

The chain carries TRBV12-3 or TRBV12-4 and TRBJ2-7; D may match TRBD1 or TRBD2 (6 bases each). V was clipped by 0 bases and J by 5 bases, with 17 bases between them. The CDR3 has 16 amino acids. The CDR3 coding sequence is TGTGCCAGCAGTTTAGCCGGGGGCTCATTCATCGACGAGCAGTACTTC. It codes for CASSLAGGSFIDEQYF.

The V call is TRBV4-2, the J call TRBJ2-1, with D hard to call. Germline CDR1 reads LGHNA; CDR2 reads YNFKEQ. V was pared by 1 base and J by 7 bases, with 17 bases between. The CDR3 extends over 16 amino acids. CDR3 sequence (DNA): TGTGCCAGCAGCCAAGTCACATCCGGCGCTGGAAATGAGCAGTTCTTC. The encoded protein is CASSQVTSGAGNEQFF.

The chain joins TRBV15 to TRBJ1-5, with 8 bases identical to TRBD1. Trimming cost V 0 bases and J 6 bases; bases outside gene matches: 4. CDR1 and CDR2 from the germline V gene are LNHNV and YYDKDF (reference sequence). This CDR3 is 15 amino acids long. CDR3: CATSRDPGGGQPQHF. The CDR3 DNA reads as TGTGCCACCAGCAGAGATCCAGGGGGCGGTCAGCCCCAGCATTTT.

The chain uses TRBV7-9 and TRBJ2-2; TRBD2 matches at 8 bases. The CDR3 consists of 16 residues. Germline V gives CDR1 SEHNR, CDR2 FQNEAQ (reference sequence). With 4 bases clipped from V and 1 base from J, the junction kept 5 bases outside the gene matches. CDR3 coding DNA: TGTGCCAGCAGCTCCCACAGCGGGAGGAACACCGGGGAGCTGTTTTTT. Protein: CASSSHSGRNTGELFF.

The chain is built from TRBV20-1 and TRBJ2-3; D is undetermined. V was shortened by 0 bases and J by 1 base, with 11 bases between the two germline ends. Germline V lookup: CDR1 DFQATT, CDR2 SNEGSKA (reference sequence). The CDR3 runs 15 residues. The CDR3 DNA sequence: TGCAGTGCTAGAGATCCACAGACGCGCACAGATACGCAGTATTTT. This codes for CSARDPQTRTDTQYF.

This clonotype was counted a single time. J is TRBJ2-3 and V is TRBV12-3 or TRBV12-4; D gene uncertain. Trimming left V 3 bases short and J 1 base short, with 8 bases between. The CDR3 contains 14 residues. The CDR3 sequence is CASSFTVGTDTQYF. CDR3 bases: TGTGCCAGCAGTTTTACCGTGGGCACAGATACGCAGTATTTT.

This clonotype was observed a handful of times. The chain combines TRBV6-1 with TRBJ2-1; 7 bases map to TRBD2. Germline loops: CDR1 MNHNS, CDR2 SASEGT. The junction had 8 bases not matched to a gene; V was cut back by 4 bases and J by 5 bases. The CDR3 contains 15 residues. This CDR3 is CASSGYSGTDNEQFF. The DNA of the CDR3 is TGTGCCAGCAGTGGGTACAGCGGGACCGACAATGAGCAGTTCTTC.

This chain connects TRBV3-1 to TRBJ2-1, with D perhaps matching TRBD1 (5 bases). The CDR3 is 13 residues long. CDR1 LGHDT and CDR2 YNNKEL come from the germline V gene (reference sequence). V was pared by 7 bases and J by 9 bases, with 16 bases between. The CDR3 sequence is CASKVRQGAEQFF. CDR3 nucleotides: TGTGCCAGCAAGGTCCGGCAGGGCGCTGAGCAGTTCTTC.

This chain joins TRBV20-1 and TRBJ2-1; 8 nucleotides align to TRBD1. The CDR3 length is 12 residues. In germline, CDR1 is DFQATT, CDR2 SNEGSKA (reference sequence). J lost 8 bases, V lost 6 bases, and 6 bases had no gene match. The CDR3 region is CSAFGQGDEQFF. The CDR3 DNA is TGCAGTGCCTTCGGACAGGGCGATGAGCAGTTCTTC.

The chain employs TRBV6-5 and TRBJ1-3; no reliable D call. The CDR3 totals 12 residues. Germline V gives CDR1 MNHEY, CDR2 SVGAGI. Trimming took 7 bases from V and 8 from J, leaving 12 bases between them. The chain's CDR3 is CASKDLAYTIYF. The DNA for the CDR3 is TGTGCCAGCAAAGACCTTGCGTACACCATATATTTT.

The rearrangement joins TRBV4-3 to TRBJ2-5, with TRBD1 as a possible D gene (5 bases). CDR3 length equals 15 residues. V shed 0 bases and J shed 5 bases, with 13 bases lying between them. Germline values: CDR1 LGHNA, CDR2 YSLEER. CDR3 in DNA: TGCGCCAGCAGCCAAGATAAGGGGCGCTGGGAGACCCAGTACTTC. Translation: CASSQDKGRWETQYF.

This rearrangement joins TRBV20-1 to TRBJ1-1, with D perhaps TRBD1 (5 bases). This CDR3 region has 14 residues. The germline V gene encodes CDR1 DFQATT and CDR2 SNEGSKA (reference sequence). Trimming took 4 bases from V and 3 from J, leaving 15 bases between them. The CDR3 DNA follows: TGCAGTGCTAACGGGGGGGTTTGGGACACTGAAGCTTTCTTT. It yields the protein CSANGGVWDTEAFF.

The chain carries TRBV10-3 and TRBJ2-7; TRBD1 matches 9 bases. V was pared by 8 bases and J by 4 bases, with 9 bases of the junction left unmatched. The CDR3 sequence is 14 residues long. Germline assignment: CDR1 ENHRY and CDR2 SYGVKD. In nucleotides, the CDR3 is TGTGCCATCTTACCGGGACAGGGTATTTACGAGCAGTACTTC. Its translation: CAILPGQGIYEQYF.

The rearrangement uses TRBV6-2 or TRBV6-3 and TRBJ2-5; 11 bases map to TRBD1. Trimming at V came to 7 bases and at J to 5 bases, leaving 6 bases not matched to a gene. The CDR3 is made up of 14 amino acids. The germline V gene has CDR1 MNHEY and CDR2 SVGEGT. The CDR3 nucleotides read TGTGCCAGCACCCCGGACAGGGGGCACGAGACCCAGTACTTC. Its translation is CASTPDRGHETQYF.

The chain couples TRBV7-6 to TRBJ2-1; possibly TRBD1 or TRBD2 for D (5 bases each). The CDR3 sequence is 16 residues long. CDR1 is SGHVS, CDR2 FNYEAQ, per germline. V was shortened by 5 bases and J by 1 base, with 15 bases between the two germline ends. CDR3 sequence (DNA): TGTGCCAGCAGCCACCGCCTGAGGGGTTCCTACAATGAGCAGTTCTTC. Translated, it gives CASSHRLRGSYNEQFF.

J is TRBJ2-3 and V is TRBV2; D call uncertain. The CDR3 is 16 residues long. CDR1 and CDR2 from the germline V gene are SNHLY and FYNNEI. The V and J ends lost 5 bases and 1 base respectively, with 16 bases between them. This CDR3 reads CASSRHSSGGTDTQYF. The CDR3 bases are TGTGCCAGCAGTCGTCATTCTAGTGGGGGCACAGATACGCAGTATTTT.

This chain links TRBV15 with TRBJ2-7; possible D gene TRBD1, 6 bases. Per germline, CDR1 LNHNV and CDR2 YYDKDF (reference sequence). The CDR3 spans 15 residues. With 0 bases removed from V and 0 bases from J, the gap between germline ends came to 9 bases. The DNA of the CDR3 is TGTGCCACCAGCAGAGATAGGGGGTACTCCTACGAGCAGTACTTC. Translated, it gives CATSRDRGYSYEQYF.

The chain joins TRBV18 to TRBJ2-2; D gene uncertain. This CDR3 comprises 12 residues. Germline CDR1 reads KGHSH; CDR2 reads LQKENI. V lost 4 bases and J lost 5, with 5 bases in between. The CDR3 region has the DNA TGTGCCAGCTCACGGAGAACCGGGGAGCTGTTTTTT. It translates to CASSRRTGELFF.

The DNA of the CDR3 is TGCAGCGTGGATAGTGCTAGCGGGAGGGCCCCAGATACGCAGTATTTT. Residues: CSVDSASGRAPDTQYF. The gene calls are TRBV20-1 and TRBJ2-3; TRBD2 aligns across 12 bases. Germline CDR1 reads DFQATT; CDR2 reads SNEGSKA (reference sequence). This CDR3 has 16 residues.

The rearrangement uses TRBV6-1 and TRBJ1-1, with D hard to call. Germline CDR1 MNHNS, CDR2 SASEGT. V lost 4 bases to trimming and J lost 1 base, with 7 bases between them. This CDR3 comprises 13 residues. CDR3 sequence (DNA): TGTGCCAGCAGTGCGCAGCCGAACACTGAAGCTTTCTTT. Residues: CASSAQPNTEAFF.

The chain has TRBV7-2 and TRBJ1-1; 7 nucleotides line up with TRBD1. V gave up 3 bases and J gave up 9 bases; unmatched junction bases: 10. The germline V gene has CDR1 SGHTA and CDR2 FQGNSA. This CDR3 contains 14 residues. In DNA form, the CDR3 reads TGTGCCAGCAGCTTCCGACAGGGAGCTACAAAAGCTTTCTTT. It specifies CASSFRQGATKAFF.

About this clonotype: A read error may account for a junction end that differs from germline. The chain links TRBV14 to TRBJ2-4, with unresolved D. The germline gives CDR1 SGHDN, CDR2 FVKESK. The CDR3 consists of 12 residues. The CDR3 region is CASSQNRNSQYF. DNA for the CDR3: TGTGCCAGCAGCCAAAATCGGAACAGTCAGTACTTC.

This rearrangement joins TRBV5-1 to TRBJ1-2; D not resolved. The CDR3 sequence is 15 residues long. Trimming pared 2 bases from V and 2 bases from J, leaving 13 bases between. Germline V CDR1 and CDR2: SGHRS, YFSETQ. The CDR3 spells CASSLRAGNNYGYTF. The CDR3 DNA reads TGCGCCAGCAGCTTAAGGGCCGGGAACAACTATGGCTACACCTTC. Looking up the rest from reference TRBV5-1 and TRBJ1-2 gives the full variable domain: KAGVTQTPRYLIKTRGQQVTLSCSPISGHRSVSWYQQTPGQGLQFLFEYFSETQRNKGNFPGRFSGRQFSNSRSEMNVSTLELGDSALYLCASSLRAGNNYGYTFGSGTRLTVV.